The rows below give T cell receptor beta chains drawn from one sample of a study of cytomegalovirus exposure and HLA in healthy donors. Some clones are missing from TCRdb's copy, which holds only in-frame ones; the method was immunoSEQ multiplex PCR. The sample holds approximately 150,000 clones, roughly 80% seen once. The sequenced sample consisted of PBMCs. Every receptor here comes from a man younger than 45 in good health and CMV-seropositive. Both conserved end residues are part of each CDR3. The D gene is left open where the match is weak. Size is omitted from some rows. Given values are once, few, many or a class for expanded clones.

>-|TRBV5-1|TRBJ1-2|-
TGCGCCAGCAGGTCACAGGAAAACTATGGCTACACCTTC
CASRSQENYGYTF
>-|TRBV29-1|TRBJ2-7|TRBD1
TGCAGCGTACGGGGACAGGGTTTTGACGAGCAGTACTTC
CSVRGQGFDEQYF
>-|TRBV4-2|TRBJ1-1|TRBD1
TGTGCCAGCAGCCAAGGGCAGGGGGCGCACACTGAAGCTTTCTTT
CASSQGQGAHTEAFF
>-|TRBV27|TRBJ1-5|TRBD1
TGTGCCAGCAGTTTAGGTTTTATGGGGACAGGCGCTCAGCCCCAGCATTTT
CASSLGFMGTGAQPQHF
>few|TRBV11-3|TRBJ2-7|TRBD1
TGTGCCAGCCGGGACAGGGGTTCCTACGAGCAGTACTTC
CASRDRGSYEQYF
>-|TRBV5-6|TRBJ2-7|-
TGTGCCAGCAGCTTGGGGGGGCTCCCCTACGAGCAGTACTTC
CASSLGGLPYEQYF
>once|TRBV7-9|TRBJ2-7|-
TGTGCCAGCAGCTTAGGGACAGCCCCAAAGCAGTACTTC
CASSLGTAPKQYF
>many|TRBV9|TRBJ2-7|TRBD2
TGTGCCAGCAGTAGCGGGGGAACGTACGAGCAGTACTTC
CASSSGGTYEQYF
>-|TRBV13|TRBJ2-3|-
TGTGCCAGCACTGAGGGGGGGGTCACAGATACGCAGTATTTT
CASTEGGVTDTQYF
>-|TRBV19|TRBJ2-5|TRBD1
TGTGCCAGTAGTATACAGGGGGTAGAGACCCAGTACTTC
CASSIQGVETQYF
>-|TRBV27|TRBJ2-3|-
TGTGCCAGCAGTTTTGGGCAAACTTACACAGATACGCAGTATTTT
CASSFGQTYTDTQYF
>once|TRBV5-1|TRBJ2-3|TRBD2
TGCGCCAGCATTGGGACTAGCGGGGGCTCAGATACGCAGTATTTT
CASIGTSGGSDTQYF
>-|TRBV29-1|TRBJ2-7|-
TGCAGCGTTGAACTGGCAGACTTCTACGAGCAGTACTTC
CSVELADFYEQYF
>-|TRBV4-3|TRBJ1-1|-
TGCGCCAGCAGCCAAGTGGGACTTGGGGGGGGCACTGAAGCTTTCTTT
CASSQVGLGGGTEAFF
>once|TRBV5-1|TRBJ2-1|-
TGCGCCAGCAGCCAACAGGGCCCTCTCTCCTACAATGAGCAGTTCTTC
CASSQQGPLSYNEQFF
>-|TRBV4-1|TRBJ1-6|TRBD1
TGCGCCAGCAGCCCCCACCGACAGGGCAATAATTCACCCCTCCACTTT
CASSPHRQGNNSPLHF
>-|TRBV29-1|TRBJ2-5|-
TGCAGCGTTTCACGGACAGATCAAGAGACCCAGTACTTC
CSVSRTDQETQYF
>once|TRBV4-3|TRBJ2-2|TRBD1
TGCGCCAGCAGCCAAGATTTGAGACAGGGGGATCACACCGGGGAGCTGTTTTTT
CASSQDLRQGDHTGELFF
>-|TRBV6-5|TRBJ2-5|-
TGTGCCAGCAGTTCGATCGGAGGACAAGAGACCCAGTACTTC
CASSSIGGQETQYF
>-|TRBV7-6|TRBJ1-6|-
TGTGCCAGCAGCCCCGAACGGGGAAATAATTCACCCCTCCACTTT
CASSPERGNNSPLHF
>-|TRBV2|TRBJ1-5|-
TGTGCCAGCAGTGAAGGAATCCAGACACCTAATAGCAATCAGCCCCAGCATTTT
CASSEGIQTPNSNQPQHF
>-|TRBV27|TRBJ2-5|TRBD1
TGTGCCAGCAGCCCTAGACCGGACAGGGTAGAGACCCAGTACTTC
CASSPRPDRVETQYF
>-|TRBV4-3|TRBJ2-6|-
TGCGCCAGCAGCCCAACAAATGGGGCCAACGTCCTGACTTTC
CASSPTNGANVLTF
>-|TRBV7-9|TRBJ2-5|TRBD1
TGTGCCAGCAGCCACCGGGACAGGGGGGTCCAAGAGACCCAGTACTTC
CASSHRDRGVQETQYF
>-|TRBV18|TRBJ1-2|TRBD1
TGTGCCAGCTCACCGTCCGCGGCAGGGGGTGGCTACACCTTC
CASSPSAAGGGYTF
>once|TRBV9|TRBJ2-5|-
TGTGCCAGCAGCGTAGGAGAGGGCTGGCTGGGAGGAGAGACCCAGTACTTC
CASSVGEGWLGGETQYF
>-|TRBV7-8|TRBJ2-7|TRBD2
TGTGCCAGCAGGACTAGCGGGATTTCGTTCTACGAGCAGTACTTC
CASRTSGISFYEQYF
>many|TRBV15|TRBJ2-3|TRBD2
TGTGCCACCAGCAGAGGGACTAGCGGGGGGGCAGATACGCAGTATTTT
CATSRGTSGGADTQYF
>once|TRBV6-6|TRBJ2-2|-
TGTGCCAGCAGTTACGGAGGGAGCACCGGGGAGCTGTTTTTT
CASSYGGSTGELFF
>-|TRBV4-2|TRBJ2-2|TRBD1
TGTGCCAGCAGCCAATTTACAGGGGGCGCTTCGCGGACCGGGGAGCTGTTTTTT
CASSQFTGGASRTGELFF